The clone carrying this T cell receptor (beta chain) has a handful of counts. V lost 2 bases to trimming and J lost 7 bases; unmatched junction nucleotides: 6. This CDR3 contains 16 residues. Germline V gives CDR1 SGHNT, CDR2 YYREEE (reference sequence). MiXCR was run by TCRdb on the 5' RACE reads, yielding one entry per CDR3 protein. The sample records about 81,000 distinct CDR3 sequences, roughly 6% being singletons. The record originates from a study of early T cells in non-severe SARS-CoV-2 infection. For the study at large: Sequencing targeted bulk RNA from unsorted whole blood, leaving chains unpaired.

The receptor was derived from an adult who was a healthcare worker with PCR-confirmed SARS-CoV-2 infection or an uninfected control (not recorded which). J is TRBJ2-1 and V is TRBV5-4; TRBD2 agrees at 13 bases. The sequencing input was whole blood. This CDR3 is CASSLGLAGDYNEQFF. DNA of the CDR3: TGTGCCAGCAGCTTAGGACTAGCGGGGGATTATAATGAGCAGTTCTTC.